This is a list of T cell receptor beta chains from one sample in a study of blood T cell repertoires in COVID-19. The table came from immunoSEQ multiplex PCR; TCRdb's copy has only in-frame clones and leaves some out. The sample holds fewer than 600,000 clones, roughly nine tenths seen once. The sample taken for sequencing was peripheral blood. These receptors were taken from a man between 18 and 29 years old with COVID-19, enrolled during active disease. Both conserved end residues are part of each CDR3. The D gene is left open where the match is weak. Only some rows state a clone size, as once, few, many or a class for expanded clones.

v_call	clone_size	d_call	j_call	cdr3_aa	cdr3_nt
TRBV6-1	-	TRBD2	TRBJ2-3	CASSELAGSTDTQYF	TGTGCCAGCAGTGAGCTAGCGGGGTCCACAGATACGCAGTATTTT
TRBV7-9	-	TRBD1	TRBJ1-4	CASSGQGTGEVEKLFF	TGTGCCAGCAGCGGACAGGGGACGGGCGAAGTTGAAAAACTGTTTTTT
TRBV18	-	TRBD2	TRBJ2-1	CASSPLTSGYNEQFF	TGTGCCAGCTCACCACTAACTAGCGGATACAATGAGCAGTTCTTC
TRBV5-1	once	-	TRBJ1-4	CASSAEPHPINEKLFF	TGCGCCAGCAGCGCAGAACCCCACCCAATTAATGAAAAACTGTTTTTT
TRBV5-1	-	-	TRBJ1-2	CASSLVLDSHYGYTF	TGCGCCAGCAGCTTGGTCCTTGACAGCCACTATGGCTACACCTTC
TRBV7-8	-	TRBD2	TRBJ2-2	CASGRLAGENTGELFF	TGTGCCAGCGGCAGACTAGCGGGGGAGAACACCGGGGAGCTGTTTTTT
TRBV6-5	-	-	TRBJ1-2	CASNSWEMLSYTF	TGTGCCAGCAATTCGTGGGAGATGTTGAGCTACACCTTC
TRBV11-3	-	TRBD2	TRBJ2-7	CASGRTSGSGEQYF	TGTGCCAGCGGACGGACTAGCGGGAGCGGCGAGCAGTACTTC
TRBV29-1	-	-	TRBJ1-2	CSVANVYGYTF	TGCAGCGTTGCCAATGTCTATGGCTACACCTTC
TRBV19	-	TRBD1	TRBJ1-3	CASSEYSTGIRNTIYF	TGTGCCAGTAGCGAATATTCGACAGGGATTCGAAACACCATATATTTT
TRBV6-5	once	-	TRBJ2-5	CASSRFGAGQEAQYF	TGTGCCAGCAGTCGCTTTGGAGCGGGACAAGAGGCCCAGTACTTC
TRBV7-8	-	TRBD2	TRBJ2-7	CASSSLAGLSLEQYF	TGTGCCAGCAGCTCGCTAGCGGGACTCTCGTTGGAGCAGTACTTC
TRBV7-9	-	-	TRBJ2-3	CASSFLQDTQYF	TGTGCCAGCAGCTTTCTCCAGGATACGCAGTATTTT
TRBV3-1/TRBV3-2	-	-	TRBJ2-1	CASSSRTYSYNEQFF	TGTGCCAGCAGCTCCCGGACTTACAGCTACAATGAGCAGTTCTTC
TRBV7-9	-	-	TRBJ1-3	CASSSPVPTVSGNTIYF	TGTGCCAGCAGCTCCCCGGTTCCGACAGTCTCTGGAAACACCATATATTTT
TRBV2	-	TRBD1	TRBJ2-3	CASSGGQGGTDTQYF	TGTGCCAGCAGTGGAGGGCAGGGGGGCACAGATACGCAGTATTTT
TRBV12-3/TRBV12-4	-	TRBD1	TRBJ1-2	CASSLGQGYGYTF	TGTGCCAGCAGCCTAGGACAGGGCTATGGCTACACCTTC
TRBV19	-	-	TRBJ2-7	CASSIDPRAYEQYF	TGTGCCAGTAGTATAGATCCCAGGGCTTACGAGCAGTACTTC
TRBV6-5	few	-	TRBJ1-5	CASTADNRQPQHF	TGTGCCAGCACTGCGGACAACAGACAGCCCCAGCATTTT
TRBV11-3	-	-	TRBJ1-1	CASSETGRNTEAFF	TGTGCCAGCAGTGAAACAGGGAGAAACACTGAAGCTTTCTTT
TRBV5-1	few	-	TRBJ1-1	CASSLGPRVIRNTEAFF	TGCGCCAGCAGCTTGGGCCCCAGGGTGATAAGGAACACTGAAGCTTTCTTT
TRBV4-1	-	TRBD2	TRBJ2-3	CASSQGGRADTQYF	TGCGCCAGCAGCCAAGGCGGGAGGGCAGATACGCAGTATTTT
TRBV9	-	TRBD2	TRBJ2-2	CASSVGTSGNTGELFF	TGTGCCAGCAGCGTAGGGACTAGCGGGAACACCGGGGAGCTGTTTTTT
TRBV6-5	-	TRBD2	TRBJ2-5	CASLAGGTPSETQYF	TGTGCCAGCTTGGCGGGGGGCACCCCCTCAGAGACCCAGTACTTC
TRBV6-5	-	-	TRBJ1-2	CASTTTGTEDYTF	TGTGCCAGCACCACGACAGGCACAGAAGACTACACCTTC
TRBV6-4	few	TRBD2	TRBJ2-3	CASSFRTSGEVVTDTQYF	TGTGCCAGCAGTTTTAGGACTAGCGGGGAGGTAGTTACAGATACGCAGTATTTT
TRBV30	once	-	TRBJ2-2	CAWSLTGTGELFF	TGTGCCTGGAGCCTCACAGGTACCGGGGAGCTGTTTTTT